This T cell receptor beta chain stems from a study of tumor-infiltrating lymphocytes in oesophageal squamous cell carcinoma. Each CDR3 protein is one row after TCRdb ran MiXCR on the PCR reads. The sample shows fewer than 15,000 distinct CDR3 sequences, roughly 51% of them seen only once. The CDR3 loop spans 18 amino acids. CDR1 SGHAT and CDR2 FQNNGV come from the germline V gene. The chain links TRBV11-2 to TRBJ2-5, with 13 bases identical to TRBD2. Matching the DNA end better, TRBJ2-7 makes the J call doubtful. This sequence was found in a female donor with esophageal squamous cell carcinoma. Specimen: blood. The CDR3 nucleotides are TGTGCCAGCAGGAAACGACTAGCGGGAGGAAGGCAGGCCTACGAGCAGTACTTC. Protein: CASRKRLAGGRQAYEQYF.